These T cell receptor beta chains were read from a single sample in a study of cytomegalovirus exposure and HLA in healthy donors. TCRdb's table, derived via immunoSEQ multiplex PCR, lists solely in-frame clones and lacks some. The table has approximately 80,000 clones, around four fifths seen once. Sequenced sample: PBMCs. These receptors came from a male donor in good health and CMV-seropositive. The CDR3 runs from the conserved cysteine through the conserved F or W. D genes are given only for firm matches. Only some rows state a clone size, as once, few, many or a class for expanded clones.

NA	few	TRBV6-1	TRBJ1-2	CATTPGGGNYGYTF	TGTGCCACCACACCGGGGGGCGGTAACTATGGCTACACCTTC
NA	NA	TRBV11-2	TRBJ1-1	CASSLGGNWEAFF	TGTGCCAGCAGCTTAGGCGGGAATTGGGAAGCTTTCTTT
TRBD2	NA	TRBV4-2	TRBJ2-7	CASSQDLRGSNYEQYF	TGTGCCAGCAGCCAAGATCTCCGCGGGAGTAATTACGAGCAGTACTTC
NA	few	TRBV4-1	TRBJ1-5	CASSPPQGGQPQHF	TGCGCCAGCAGCCCCCCGCAGGGTGGACAGCCCCAGCATTTT
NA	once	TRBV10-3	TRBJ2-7	CAISGAGSSYEQYF	TGTGCCATCAGTGGGGCAGGGTCCTCCTACGAGCAGTACTTC
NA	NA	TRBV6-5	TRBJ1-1	CASSYSTTFEAFF	TGTGCCAGCAGTTACTCCACAACATTCGAAGCTTTCTTT
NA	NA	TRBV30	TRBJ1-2	CAWGGGIGGYTF	TGTGCCTGGGGCGGGGGGATCGGTGGCTACACCTTC
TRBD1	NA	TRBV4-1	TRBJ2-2	CASSDKTRQGGTGELFF	TGCGCCAGCAGCGATAAAACCCGACAGGGCGGCACCGGGGAGCTGTTTTTT
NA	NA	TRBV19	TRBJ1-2	CASSIDRSTYYGYTF	TGTGCCAGTAGTATAGATCGGAGCACTTACTATGGCTACACCTTC
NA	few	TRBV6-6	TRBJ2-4	CASSSPSIQYF	TGTGCCAGCAGTTCCCCGTCCATTCAGTACTTC
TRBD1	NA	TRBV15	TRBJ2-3	CATSRAGTGGDTQYF	TGTGCCACCAGCAGAGCCGGGACAGGTGGAGATACGCAGTATTTT
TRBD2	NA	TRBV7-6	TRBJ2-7	CASSFFPLAGDEQYF	TGTGCCAGCAGCTTCTTTCCACTAGCGGGAGACGAGCAGTACTTC
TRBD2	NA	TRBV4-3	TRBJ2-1	CASSQDTGGHNEQFF	TGCGCCAGCAGCCAAGATACGGGAGGGCACAATGAGCAGTTCTTC
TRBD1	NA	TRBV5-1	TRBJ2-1	CASSLTGTGMDEQFF	TGCGCCAGCAGCTTAACCGGGACAGGGATGGATGAGCAGTTCTTC
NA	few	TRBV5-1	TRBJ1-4	CASSSTGGNVGEKLFF	TGCGCCAGCAGCTCCACGGGAGGGAATGTTGGTGAAAAACTGTTTTTT
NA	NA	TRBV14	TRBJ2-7	CASGQERMVHRVPYEQYF	TGTGCCAGCGGCCAAGAACGAATGGTACACAGAGTACCCTACGAGCAGTACTTC
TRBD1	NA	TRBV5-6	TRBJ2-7	CASSPQGAVYEQYF	TGTGCCAGCAGCCCTCAGGGGGCGGTTTACGAGCAGTACTTC
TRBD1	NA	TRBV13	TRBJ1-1	CASSADRGMNTEAFF	TGTGCCAGCAGCGCTGACAGGGGTATGAACACTGAAGCTTTCTTT
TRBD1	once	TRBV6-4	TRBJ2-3	CASSGTGGNTDTQYF	TGTGCCAGCAGCGGGACAGGGGGGAACACAGATACGCAGTATTTT
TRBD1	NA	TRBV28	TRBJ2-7	CASSLLTGVEEQYF	TGTGCCAGCAGTTTGTTGACAGGGGTTGAGGAGCAGTACTTC
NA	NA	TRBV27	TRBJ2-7	CASRPALSSQGEQYF	TGTGCCAGCAGGCCAGCCCTTAGCTCCCAAGGCGAGCAGTACTTC
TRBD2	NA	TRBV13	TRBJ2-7	CASSFGRASGEQYF	TGTGCCAGCAGCTTCGGGAGGGCCTCGGGGGAGCAGTACTTC
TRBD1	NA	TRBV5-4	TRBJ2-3	CASSTDRALTDTQYF	TGTGCCAGCAGCACGGACAGGGCACTCACAGATACGCAGTATTTT
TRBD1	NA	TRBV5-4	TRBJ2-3	CASSLTTDRVYAYF	TGTGCCAGCAGTTTAACGACGGACAGGGTCTACGCGTATTTT
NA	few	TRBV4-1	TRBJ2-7	CASSQGWEASYEQYF	TGCGCCAGCAGCCAAGGATGGGAGGCCTCCTACGAGCAGTACTTC
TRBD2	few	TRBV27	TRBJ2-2	CASSLPGGGTGELFF	TGTGCCAGCAGTTTACCGGGAGGGGGAACCGGGGAGCTGTTTTTT
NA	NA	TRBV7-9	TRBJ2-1	CASSHNPRGNEQFF	TGTGCCAGCAGCCATAATCCCCGGGGGAATGAGCAGTTCTTC
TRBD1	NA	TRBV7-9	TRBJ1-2	CASNPGQGFYGYTF	TGTGCCAGCAATCCGGGACAGGGGTTCTATGGCTACACCTTC
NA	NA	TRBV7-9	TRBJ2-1	CASSLSAEQFF	TGTGCCAGCAGCCTGAGTGCTGAGCAGTTCTTC
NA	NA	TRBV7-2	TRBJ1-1	CASSLGGRGAFF	TGTGCCAGCAGCTTAGGCGGAAGAGGGGCTTTCTTT
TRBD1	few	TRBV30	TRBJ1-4	CAWSRDRYEKLFF	TGTGCCTGGAGCCGGGACAGATATGAAAAACTGTTTTTT
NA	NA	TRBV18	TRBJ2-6	CASSPTGSGANVLTF	TGTGCCAGCTCACCTACAGGGTCTGGGGCCAACGTCCTGACTTTC
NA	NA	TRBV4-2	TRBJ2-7	CASSQERGRSYEQYF	TGTGCCAGCAGCCAAGAGCGGGGTCGCTCCTACGAGCAGTACTTC
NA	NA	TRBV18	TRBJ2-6	CASSPLGHSGANVLTF	TGTGCCAGCTCACCACTAGGACACTCTGGGGCCAACGTCCTGACTTTC
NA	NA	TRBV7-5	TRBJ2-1	CVRSHRDSFYNEQFF	TGTGTCAGAAGCCATCGGGACAGCTTCTACAATGAGCAGTTCTTC
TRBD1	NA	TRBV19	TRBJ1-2	CASSRGQLYGYTF	TGTGCCAGTAGTAGGGGACAGCTCTATGGCTACACCTTC
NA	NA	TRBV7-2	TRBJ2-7	CASSSAYEQYF	TGTGCCAGCAGCTCCGCCTACGAGCAGTACTTC
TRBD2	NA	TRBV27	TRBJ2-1	CASMPRLPGLAGVGSSYNEQFF	TGTGCCAGCATGCCGAGACTTCCGGGACTAGCGGGAGTCGGTAGTTCCTACAATGAGCAGTTCTTC
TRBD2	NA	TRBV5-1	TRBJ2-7	CASRPGLAGGYEQYF	TGCGCCAGCAGGCCGGGACTAGCGGGAGGGTACGAGCAGTACTTC
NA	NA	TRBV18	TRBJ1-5	CASSPSGGPQRNQPQHF	TGTGCCAGCTCACCAAGTGGCGGCCCCCAACGCAATCAGCCCCAGCATTTT
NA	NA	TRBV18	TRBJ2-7	CASSADRVSSYEQYF	TGTGCCAGCTCGGCGGACAGAGTAAGCTCCTACGAGCAGTACTTC
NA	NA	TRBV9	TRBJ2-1	CASSPGMTNPNEQFF	TGTGCCAGCAGCCCCGGTATGACTAATCCCAATGAGCAGTTCTTC
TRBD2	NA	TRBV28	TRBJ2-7	CASSPRTSGISYEQYF	TGTGCCAGCAGTCCAAGAACTAGCGGTATTTCCTACGAGCAGTACTTC
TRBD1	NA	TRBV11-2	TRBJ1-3	CASSSRTGTSGNTIYF	TGTGCCAGCAGCTCCCGGACAGGGACCTCTGGAAACACCATATATTTT
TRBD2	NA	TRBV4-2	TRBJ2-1	CASSQRVAGGTYNEQFF	TGTGCCAGCAGCCAAAGGGTAGCGGGAGGGACCTACAATGAGCAGTTCTTC
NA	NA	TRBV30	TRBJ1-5	CAWSHPGRAGDQPQHF	TGTGCCTGGAGTCACCCCGGACGGGCCGGGGATCAGCCCCAGCATTTT
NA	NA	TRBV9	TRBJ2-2	CASSPLVSGELFF	TGTGCCAGCAGCCCCCTAGTATCCGGGGAGCTGTTTTTT
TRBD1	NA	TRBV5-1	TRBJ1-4	CASSRTGGSTNEKLFF	TGCGCCAGCAGCCGGACAGGGGGCTCAACTAATGAAAAACTGTTTTTT